Following are 23 T cell receptor beta chains from one sample sequenced in a study of immune heterogeneity within non-small cell lung tumors. Template input was genomic DNA from bulk tumor (600 ng per sample). Surgery yielded several widely spaced biopsies per primary tumor. Patients with untreated, newly diagnosed non-small cell lung cancer underwent curative surgery. Multiplex PCR amplified TCR beta CDR3 with 32 V and 13 J primers. Each CDR3 protein gets one entry after TCRdb re-called the multiplex PCR reads with MiXCR. The sample lists around 7,200 distinct CDR3 sequences, roughly a fifth occurring once. The sequencing sample was made of lung tumor tissue. The receptors originated from a man in his fifties or sixties with non-small cell lung cancer.

CDR3 nucleotides: TGTGCCAGAAGTCCGGGACAGACCTACGAGCAGTACTTC. Amino acid sequence: CARSPGQTYEQYF. The chain links TRBV12-3 or TRBV12-4 to TRBJ2-7; TRBD1 aligns across 7 bases. V dropped 9 bases and J dropped 2; count of bases not matched to a gene: 7. This CDR3 is 13 amino acids long.

By sample fraction, this clonotype is medium-sized. The chain has TRBV20-1 and TRBJ1-6, with 10 positions matching TRBD1. Looked up from germline, CDR1 is DFQATT and CDR2 is SNEGSKA (reference sequence). J was trimmed by 6 bases and V by 7 bases; bases with no gene match: 6. CDR3 length: 14 residues. CDR3 residues: CSVFRTGGNSPLHF. CDR3 bases: TGCAGTGTTTTTAGGACAGGGGGTAATTCACCCCTCCACTTT.

By proportion, this clonotype is medium-sized (0.01 to 0.1%). The CDR3 here is CASSLQGEAEAFF. The CDR3 nucleotides are TGTGCCAGCAGCTTACAGGGAGAGGCTGAAGCTTTCTTT. The chain links TRBV6-1 to TRBJ1-1, with D possibly being TRBD1 (6 bases). Looked up from germline, CDR1 is MNHNS and CDR2 is SASEGT. V gave up 6 bases and J gave up 6 bases, with 14 bases separating them. CDR3 length: 13 residues.

This clonotype was observed once. A read error may account for a junction end that differs from germline. This rearrangement joins TRBV7-9 to TRBJ2-3; D is undetermined. Germline V gives CDR1 SEHNR, CDR2 FQNEAQ (reference sequence). The CDR3 sequence is 13 residues long. The CDR3 loop reads CTSSYESTDTQYF. DNA for the CDR3: TGTACCAGCAGCTATGAATCCACAGATACGCAGTATTTT.

By share of the sample, this clonotype is medium-sized. This chain uses TRBV27 with TRBJ2-1, with 10 bases aligning to TRBD2. In germline, CDR1 is MNHEY, CDR2 SMNVEV (reference sequence). The trim removed 6 bases at V and 8 bases at J, leaving 7 bases unmatched. The CDR3 is made up of 14 amino acids. CDR3 nucleotide sequence: TGTGCCAGCAGGCCTAGCGGGAGTCTGGATGAGCAGTTCTTC. It is translated as CASRPSGSLDEQFF.

This clonotype was detected ten times or more. V gene TRBV28 combines with J gene TRBJ2-1; 11 nucleotides line up with TRBD2. This CDR3 spans 19 amino acids. In germline, CDR1 is MDHEN, CDR2 SYDVKM. The trim removed 3 bases at V and 7 bases at J, leaving 17 bases unmatched. CDR3: CASSFPSSTSGSFRNEQFF. The CDR3 region has the DNA TGTGCCAGCAGTTTCCCTTCCTCAACTAGCGGGAGTTTCCGGAATGAGCAGTTCTTC.

The CDR3 nucleotides are TGTGCCAGCACCCCCCCGGGCGACGAGCAGTACTTC. Its protein is CASTPPGDEQYF. J is TRBJ2-7 and V is TRBV12-3 or TRBV12-4; D is ambiguous. V was trimmed by 7 bases and J by 5 bases, leaving 12 bases between them. The CDR3 is 12 amino acids.

Many counts were recorded for this clonotype. The genes are TRBV11-2 and TRBJ2-4, with TRBD2 identical over 9 bases. Germline assignment: CDR1 SGHAT and CDR2 FQNNGV. V trimming: 5 bases; J trimming: 0 bases; junction bases outside the gene matches: 8. This CDR3 has 17 amino acids. The CDR3 bases are TGTGCCAGCAGCGCGATGACTAGCGGACAAGCCAAAAACATTCAGTACTTC. It encodes CASSAMTSGQAKNIQYF.

Ten or more counts support this clonotype. This chain uses TRBV20-1 with TRBJ2-5; 11 bases agree with TRBD2. The CDR3 covers 14 residues. With 6 bases clipped from V and 2 bases from J, the junction kept 5 bases outside the gene matches. Germline CDR1 reads DFQATT; CDR2 reads SNEGSKA (reference sequence). CDR3 loop: CSARLAGKQETQYF. CDR3 DNA: TGCAGTGCCCGACTAGCGGGAAAACAAGAGACCCAGTACTTC.

This clonotype is deemed medium-sized. The chain couples TRBV7-8 to TRBJ2-7; D gene unclear. From germline, CDR1 is SGHVS and CDR2 FQNEAQ. V was clipped by 5 bases and J by 5 bases, with 10 bases between them. This CDR3 is built from 12 residues. The CDR3 sequence is CASSLTWDEQYF. In DNA, the CDR3 is TGTGCCAGCAGCCTGACGTGGGACGAGCAGTACTTC.

Relative to its sample, this clonotype is medium-sized. The chain uses TRBV30 and TRBJ2-7, with 9 nucleotides matching TRBD2. Germline lookup yields CDR1 GTSNPN and CDR2 SVGIG (reference sequence). CDR3 size: 16 residues. The V segment lost 0 bases and the J segment 4 bases; nucleotides outside the gene matches: 10. CDR3 nucleotide sequence: TGTGCCTGGAGTGTACCGTCGGCTAGCGGGATTTACGAGCAGTACTTC. The encoded protein is CAWSVPSASGIYEQYF.

This clonotype was counted only a few times. The chain links TRBV10-2 to TRBJ2-1; TRBD2 matches 7 bases. V was pared by 0 bases and J by 5 bases, with 10 bases of the junction left unmatched. In germline, CDR1 is WSHSY, CDR2 SAAADI. The CDR3 spans 17 residues. The CDR3 here is CASSESIWRERNNEQFF. The CDR3 coding sequence is TGCGCCAGCAGTGAGTCGATCTGGCGGGAGCGGAACAATGAGCAGTTCTTC.

This clonotype is medium-sized. J is TRBJ2-7 and V is TRBV2; 7 bases align to TRBD2. CDR1 and CDR2 from the germline V gene are SNHLY and FYNNEI. This CDR3 is 14 amino acids long. V lost 2 bases to trimming and J lost 5 bases; unmatched junction nucleotides: 6. The CDR3 nucleotides are TGTGCCAGCAGTGAAATTGCGGGAGACGACGAGCAGTACTTC. Protein product: CASSEIAGDDEQYF.

This clonotype occurred many times. V usage is TRBV5-1 and J usage is TRBJ2-5, with D unclear. Germline-derived CDR1 and CDR2 are SGHRS and YFSETQ. Trimming pared 1 base from V and 1 base from J, leaving 8 bases between. This CDR3 spans 14 amino acids. In nucleotides, the CDR3 is TGCGCCAGCAGCTTGATGGTTCCCCAAGAGACCCAGTACTTC. Protein sequence: CASSLMVPQETQYF.

By share, this clonotype ranks as medium-sized (0.01 to 0.1%). Compared with germline, one end of the junction differs, possibly owing to a read error. This sequence joins TRBV7-7 and TRBJ2-2; D is possibly TRBD1 or TRBD2 (5 bases each). The germline V gene has CDR1 SSHAT and CDR2 FNYEAQ (reference sequence). The CDR3 runs 14 residues. CDR3 amino acids: CASSLGRRSGELFF. CDR3 coding DNA: TGTGCTAGCAGCTTGGGACGGCGGTCCGGGGAGCTGTTTTTT. Combining the CDR3 with reference TRBV7-7 and TRBJ2-2 gives the whole variable domain GAGVSQSPRYKVTKRGQDVTLRCDPISSHATLYWYQQALGQGPEFLTYFNYEAQPDKSGLPSDRFSAERPEGSISTLTIQRTEQRDSAMYRCASSLGRRSGELFFGEGSRLTVL.

This clonotype is medium-sized within its sample. The chain uses TRBV3-1 and TRBJ2-5, with 10 positions matching TRBD2. The V segment lost 4 bases and the J segment 3 bases; nucleotides outside the gene matches: 11. The CDR3 totals 17 residues. Germline V CDR1 and CDR2: LGHDT, YNNKEL (reference sequence). CDR3 amino acids: CASSPYGLLAGKETQYF. The CDR3 DNA is TGTGCCAGCAGCCCCTACGGCCTACTAGCGGGAAAAGAGACCCAGTACTTC.

This clonotype has ten or more counts. The chain couples TRBV29-1 to TRBJ2-1; maybe TRBD1 (5 bases). Germline V gives CDR1 SQVTM, CDR2 ANQGSEA. The V end lost 1 base, the J end lost 2 bases, and 12 bases lay between the germline ends. CDR3 length equals 15 residues. The CDR3 DNA follows: TGCAGCGTTGAAGCTGGGCAGGGTCCCTACAATGAGCAGTTCTTC. Its protein product is CSVEAGQGPYNEQFF.

This sequence joins TRBV20-1 and TRBJ2-7, with 9 bases lining up with TRBD2. V shed 5 bases, J shed 7 bases, and the junction held 18 bases outside the gene matches. CDR3 size: 16 residues. In germline, CDR1 is DFQATT, CDR2 SNEGSKA (reference sequence). CDR3 in DNA: TGCAGTGCTGGGGGTTGGGGGGCGGGAGGGCCGAAAGAGCAGTACTTC. Its protein product is CSAGGWGAGGPKEQYF.

This clonotype is medium-sized in the sample. This chain connects TRBV6-5 to TRBJ2-7; tentative D call: TRBD2 (5 bases). Germline V gene lookup returns CDR1 MNHEY and CDR2 SVGAGI. The CDR3 contains 14 residues. The germline V and J ends were trimmed by 0 bases and 3 bases, with 9 bases remaining between them. The CDR3 DNA reads as TGTGCCAGCAGTTACTCGTCTAGCAGCTACGAGCAGTACTTC. This encodes CASSYSSSSYEQYF.

This clonotype was observed at least ten times. This chain links TRBV5-1 with TRBJ2-3, with D possibly being TRBD1 (6 bases). Germline V gene sequence: CDR1 SGHRS, CDR2 YFSETQ. V was pared by 4 bases and J by 6 bases, with 18 bases between. This CDR3 region has 15 residues. The CDR3 bases are TGCGCCAGCAGCACAACCGGGACACTGGAGGATACGCAGTATTTT. As protein: CASSTTGTLEDTQYF.

This clonotype is categorized as large (0.1 to 1%). The V and J genes are TRBV7-2 and TRBJ2-7; perhaps TRBD2 as D (6 bases). V lost 0 bases and J lost 2, with 8 bases in between. Germline lookup yields CDR1 SGHTA and CDR2 FQGNSA. CDR3 length equals 14 residues. In DNA form, the CDR3 reads TGTGCCAGCAGCTTAGCTCCTAGCGCCTACGAGCAGTACTTC. Its protein product is CASSLAPSAYEQYF.

CDR3 loop: CASSTTGWGETQYF. In DNA, the CDR3 is TGTGCCAGCAGCACGACAGGGTGGGGAGAGACCCAGTACTTC. The chain joins TRBV13 to TRBJ2-5; 7 positions match TRBD1. The ends lost 5 bases at V and 4 bases at J; junction bases unmatched: 7. This CDR3 is built from 14 residues. Germline V gene data show CDR1 as PRHDT and CDR2 as FYEKMQ (reference sequence).

The V and J genes are TRBV5-1 and TRBJ2-7, with 7 bases lining up with TRBD2. This CDR3 is built from 15 residues. Per germline, CDR1 SGHRS and CDR2 YFSETQ. V shed 1 base, J shed 4 bases, and the junction held 8 bases outside the gene matches. The CDR3, as DNA: TGCGCCAGCAGCTTGCGGGGGGACTCACCTTACGAGCAGTACTTC. Amino acids: CASSLRGDSPYEQYF. The full variable domain, with the rest looked up from reference TRBV5-1 and TRBJ2-7, is KAGVTQTPRYLIKTRGQQVTLSCSPISGHRSVSWYQQTPGQGLQFLFEYFSETQRNKGNFPGRFSGRQFSNSRSEMNVSTLELGDSALYLCASSLRGDSPYEQYFGPGTRLTVT.